Presented here are 15 T cell receptor beta chains from one specimen sequenced in a study of graft-versus-host responses after intestinal transplantation. Assay: immunoSEQ multiplex PCR; the TCRdb copy retains only in-frame clones and omits some. The sample holds 62,000 or so clones; roughly 90% are singletons and the top ten take 1.6%. The sequencing here drew on PBMCs, taken 26 days after transplant. Every receptor here comes from a human patient who received an intestinal transplant, so some T cells may come from the graft donor.

CDR3 amino acids: CASSPEGGQPQHF. CDR3 nucleotides: TGTGCCAGCAGTCCAGAAGGAGGTCAGCCCCAGCATTTT. This chain uses TRBV27 with TRBJ1-5; D gene uncertain. CDR1 is MNHEY, CDR2 SMNVEV, per germline (reference sequence). CDR3 length: 13 residues. V was shortened by 5 bases and J by 6 bases, with 11 bases between the two germline ends.

V is TRBV27 and J is TRBJ2-5; TRBD2 aligns across 12 bases. From germline, CDR1 is MNHEY and CDR2 SMNVEV (reference sequence). This CDR3 contains 15 residues. V dropped 5 bases and J dropped 5; count of bases not matched to a gene: 6. The CDR3: CASSPGTSGLETQYF. The CDR3, as DNA: TGTGCCAGCAGTCCGGGGACTAGCGGGTTGGAGACCCAGTACTTC.

V and J are TRBV7-2 and TRBJ2-5, with TRBD1 identical over 11 bases. The V gene end was trimmed by 3 bases and the J gene end by 3 bases; junction bases not matched to a gene: 0. This CDR3 contains 14 residues. Germline CDR1 and CDR2: SGHTA and FQGNSA. In nucleotides, the CDR3 is TGTGCCAGCAGCTTGGGACAGGGGGAAGAGACCCAGTACTTC. It encodes CASSLGQGEETQYF.

This clone has a handful of counts. The chain is built from TRBV6-4 and TRBJ2-3; 9 bases align to TRBD2. This CDR3 is 16 amino acids long. The ends lost 3 bases at V and 0 bases at J; junction bases unmatched: 4. Germline lookup yields CDR1 MRHNA and CDR2 SNTAGT. This CDR3 is CASSELAGESTDTQYF. As DNA, the CDR3 is TGTGCCAGCAGTGAGTTAGCGGGGGAAAGCACAGATACGCAGTATTTT.

V gene TRBV19 combines with J gene TRBJ1-5; D is unclear. The CDR3 covers 12 residues. V shed 6 bases and J shed 7 bases, with 10 bases lying between them. The V gene's germline CDR1 is LNHDA and CDR2 SQIVND (reference sequence). As DNA, the CDR3 is TGTGCCAGTAGAACGGGAGGGCAGCCCCAGCATTTT. It translates to CASRTGGQPQHF.

The chain is built from TRBV2 and TRBJ1-3, with D maybe TRBD1 (5 bases). The CDR3 consists of 14 residues. V was trimmed by 2 bases and J by 0 bases, leaving 5 bases between them. The V gene's germline CDR1 is SNHLY and CDR2 FYNNEI. Here the CDR3 reads CASSETGSGNTIYF. Written as DNA, the CDR3 is TGTGCCAGCAGTGAAACAGGCTCTGGAAACACCATATATTTT.

The rearrangement joins TRBV7-6 to TRBJ2-1; D may be TRBD1 (5 bases). The V end was cut by 2 bases, the J end by 4 bases, with 6 bases between. Germline V gene data show CDR1 as SGHVS and CDR2 as FNYEAQ. The CDR3 has 13 residues. Here the CDR3 reads CASSLKGYNEQFF. As DNA, the CDR3 is TGTGCCAGCAGCTTAAAGGGGTACAATGAGCAGTTCTTC.

V gene TRBV5-4 combines with J gene TRBJ2-2, with 12 bases fitting TRBD2. J lost 5 bases, V lost 3 bases, and 11 bases had no gene match. The CDR3 covers 18 residues. Germline V gene lookup returns CDR1 SGHNT and CDR2 YYREEE (reference sequence). The CDR3 region is CASSSLASGGARTGELFF. CDR3 nucleotide sequence: TGTGCCAGCAGCTCCCTGGCTAGCGGGGGGGCTAGGACCGGGGAGCTGTTTTTT.

CDR3: CASSTGSYEQYF. CDR3 nucleotide sequence: TGTGCCAGCAGTACAGGGTCCTACGAGCAGTACTTC. This chain joins TRBV6-5 and TRBJ2-7; D perhaps matches TRBD1 (6 bases). This CDR3 comprises 12 residues. The germline V gene has CDR1 MNHEY and CDR2 SVGAGI. Deletions cut 5 bases from V and 1 base from J, with 6 bases between.

The chain couples TRBV18 to TRBJ1-1; possibly TRBD1 for D (5 bases). CDR1 is KGHSH, CDR2 LQKENI, per germline. CDR3 length: 14 residues. Deletions cut 0 bases from V and 0 bases from J, with 5 bases between. CDR3 coding DNA: TGTGCCAGCTCACCACCAGGGGTGAACACTGAAGCTTTCTTT. It encodes CASSPPGVNTEAFF.

V gene TRBV27 combines with J gene TRBJ2-1; D might be TRBD2 (6 bases). This CDR3 is 15 amino acids long. V lost 5 bases and J 9 bases, leaving 20 bases between the germline ends. From germline, CDR1 is MNHEY and CDR2 SMNVEV (reference sequence). The CDR3 sequence is CASSPPTRGVGEQFF. The CDR3 DNA sequence: TGTGCCAGCAGTCCACCGACTAGGGGTGTTGGTGAGCAGTTCTTC.

The J gene is TRBJ2-7, the V gene TRBV2; tentative D call: TRBD1 (6 bases). The CDR3 spans 17 residues. The V end was cut by 8 bases, the J end by 2 bases, with 25 bases between. The V gene's germline CDR1 is SNHLY and CDR2 FYNNEI. CDR3 DNA sequence: TGTGCCAGCCAGGGGCCCACGATAAGCGCTTATGCCTACGAGCAGTACTTC. Translation gives CASQGPTISAYAYEQYF.

This clone has more than one count but fewer than ten. The junction departs from the called germline gene at one end, perhaps through a read error. CDR3 nucleotides: TGTGCTAGCAGCTTATACAGGTTTGAGACCCAGTACTTC. This sequence encodes CASSLYRFETQYF. The V gene is TRBV7-7, the J gene TRBJ2-5; TRBD1 is a possible D gene (5 bases). This CDR3 is 13 amino acids long. The germline CDR1 and CDR2 sequences are SSHAT and FNYEAQ (reference sequence).

The J gene is TRBJ2-7, the V gene TRBV23-1, with a possible D match to TRBD2 (6 bases). TRBV23-1 belongs to the ORF category, with a function that is uncertain. This CDR3 has 11 residues. V dropped 9 bases and J dropped 4 bases, with 10 bases sitting between them. The CDR3 protein is CASPGLYEQYF. CDR3 nucleotides: TGCGCCAGTCCGGGACTTTACGAGCAGTACTTC.

The chain employs TRBV11-2 and TRBJ2-3; D is perhaps TRBD2 (5 bases). V gave up 3 bases and J gave up 4 bases, with 14 bases separating them. This CDR3 is 15 amino acids long. The V gene's germline CDR1 is SGHAT and CDR2 FQNNGV. The CDR3 nucleotides read TGTGCCAGCAGCTTCTTGGCCGGAGGCCCAGATACGCAGTATTTT. This translates into CASSFLAGGPDTQYF. Filled out from reference TRBV11-2 and TRBJ2-3, the complete variable domain reads EAGVAQSPRYKIIEKRQSVAFWCNPISGHATLYWYQQILGQGPKLLIQFQNNGVVDDSQLPKDRFSAERLKGVDSTLKIQPAKLEDSAVYLCASSFLAGGPDTQYFGPGTRLTVL.